A single sample gave rise to the 15 T cell receptor beta chains below, sequenced in a study of cytomegalovirus exposure and HLA in healthy donors. PCR amplification relied on 60 Vbeta primers (plus 13 Jbeta primers). The data were produced by immunoSEQ multiplex PCR, yet TCRdb's version contains in-frame clones alone and is incomplete. Its clone listing holds tens of thousands of clones. Sequencing was done on a sample of PBMCs. The receptors come from a woman aged 40 to 50 in good health and CMV-seronegative.

This rearrangement joins TRBV28 to TRBJ2-3, with TRBD2 identical over 9 bases. CDR3 length: 15 amino acids. V lost 7 bases to trimming and J lost 3 bases; unmatched junction nucleotides: 8. Germline V gene data show CDR1 as MDHEN and CDR2 as SYDVKM. The CDR3 DNA reads as TGTGCCAGCACCCCTGCGGGGGGGCCTACAGATACGCAGTATTTT. Protein: CASTPAGGPTDTQYF.

V gene TRBV18 combines with J gene TRBJ1-3; the D gene is possibly TRBD1 (5 bases). CDR1 is KGHSH, CDR2 LQKENI, per germline. The CDR3 has 14 amino acids. V lost 0 bases and J lost 2, with 5 bases in between. CDR3 amino acids: CASSPPGAGNTIYF. CDR3 sequence (DNA): TGTGCCAGCTCACCACCAGGGGCTGGAAACACCATATATTTT.

V and J are TRBV7-9 and TRBJ2-7; 10 bases are shared with TRBD2. With 5 bases clipped from V and 4 bases from J, the junction kept 8 bases outside the gene matches. The CDR3 runs to 15 residues. Germline CDR1 and CDR2: SEHNR and FQNEAQ (reference sequence). CDR3 residues: CASSPLSGRAYEQYF. CDR3 in DNA: TGTGCCAGCAGCCCCTTGAGCGGGAGGGCTTACGAGCAGTACTTC.

The V gene is TRBV5-8, the J gene TRBJ1-5, with D possibly being TRBD1 (6 bases). CDR1 is SGHTS, CDR2 YDEGEE, per germline. CDR3 length: 13 amino acids. Trimming removed 4 bases at V and 4 bases at J, with 9 bases between. The CDR3 spells CASSTDRNQPQHF. DNA for the CDR3: TGTGCCAGCAGCACCGACAGGAATCAGCCCCAGCATTTT.

V gene TRBV6-6 combines with J gene TRBJ2-3; 8 positions agree with TRBD2. This CDR3 is built from 16 residues. V lost 6 bases to trimming and J lost 3 bases; unmatched junction nucleotides: 11. Germline values: CDR1 MNHNY, CDR2 SVGAGI (reference sequence). Here the CDR3 reads CASRPPSGRLTDTQYF. The CDR3 DNA sequence: TGTGCCAGCAGACCTCCGAGCGGGAGATTGACAGATACGCAGTATTTT.

This chain connects TRBV30 to TRBJ2-7; D might be TRBD1 (6 bases). CDR1 and CDR2 (germline): GTSNPN, SVGIG (reference sequence). The CDR3 is 15 amino acids. Between the trimmed V and J ends, which lost 2 bases and 1 base, there was a span of 15 bases. CDR3 DNA sequence: TGTGCCTGGAGTAAAGGACAGCTGCTTTCCTACGAGCAGTACTTC. Protein sequence: CAWSKGQLLSYEQYF. Supplemented by reference TRBV30 and TRBJ2-7, the full variable domain reads SQTIHQWPATLVQPVGSPLSLECTVEGTSNPNLYWYRQAAGRGLQLLFYSVGIGQISSEVPQNLSASRPQDRQFILSSKKLLLSDSGFYLCAWSKGQLLSYEQYFGPGTRLTVT.

The chain is built from TRBV6-5 and TRBJ1-2; D not certain. The V end lost 2 bases, the J end lost 2 bases, and 9 bases lay between the germline ends. This CDR3 region has 14 residues. CDR1 is MNHEY, CDR2 SVGAGI, per germline. The CDR3: CASSYDSPNYGYTF. DNA of the CDR3: TGTGCCAGCAGTTACGATAGCCCCAACTATGGCTACACCTTC.

The V and J genes are TRBV6-5 and TRBJ2-2, with a tentative D call TRBD2 (5 bases). The CDR3 runs 13 residues. Germline V gene sequence: CDR1 MNHEY, CDR2 SVGAGI. Trimming left V 7 bases short and J 7 bases short, with 13 bases between. In DNA, the CDR3 is TGTGCCAGCAACGCAAGGGAGAACGGGGAGCTGTTTTTT. The encoded protein is CASNARENGELFF.

As concerns this clone: At the DNA level, this CDR3 is encoded by other sequences in the same sample as well. The chain carries TRBV4-2 and TRBJ1-1, with D perhaps TRBD1 (5 bases). This CDR3 spans 14 amino acids. Germline CDR1 LGHNA, CDR2 YNFKEQ. The V end was cut by 0 bases, the J end by 4 bases, with 9 bases between. CDR3 sequence: CASSQEAGGTEAFF. CDR3 DNA: TGTGCCAGCAGCCAAGAGGCGGGGGGCACTGAAGCTTTCTTT.

This chain links TRBV15 with TRBJ1-1; possible D gene TRBD1, 5 bases. CDR1 is LNHNV and CDR2 is YYDKDF in the germline V gene (reference sequence). This CDR3 comprises 14 residues. V lost 1 base, J lost 4 bases, and 10 bases lay in between. DNA for the CDR3: TGTGCCACCAGCAGAGCGGGGGGAGTCACTGAAGCTTTCTTT. Amino acid sequence: CATSRAGGVTEAFF.

The chain joins TRBV30 to TRBJ1-1; a weak D match, TRBD1 (6 bases). This CDR3 comprises 12 residues. V dropped 5 bases and J dropped 11 bases, with 18 bases sitting between them. Germline V gene data show CDR1 as GTSNPN and CDR2 as SVGIG (reference sequence). In nucleotides, the CDR3 is TGTGCCTGGGAGGGGGTCTCCCGGGATGCTTTCTTT. Translation: CAWEGVSRDAFF.

This rearrangement joins TRBV27 to TRBJ1-5; TRBD1 agrees at 10 bases. This CDR3 has 16 residues. The junction had 7 bases not matched to a gene; V was cut back by 6 bases and J by 2 bases. Looked up from germline, CDR1 is MNHEY and CDR2 is SMNVEV (reference sequence). The CDR3 loop is CASSHYGTGGNQPQHF. The CDR3 nucleotides are TGTGCCAGCAGCCATTACGGGACAGGGGGCAATCAGCCCCAGCATTTT.

This chain connects TRBV19 to TRBJ2-1; 7 bases agree with TRBD2. After removal of 9 bases from V and 8 bases from J, the junction contained 13 bases not matched to a gene. CDR3 size: 14 residues. Germline loops: CDR1 LNHDA, CDR2 SQIVND (reference sequence). The CDR3: CASRSGAIAYEQFF. CDR3 coding DNA: TGTGCCAGCCGAAGCGGGGCTATTGCGTATGAGCAGTTCTTC.

The genes are TRBV10-3 and TRBJ2-1; TRBD2 matches 10 bases. The CDR3 is made up of 18 amino acids. Germline CDR1 and CDR2: ENHRY and SYGVKD. Trimming removed 2 bases from V and 1 base from J; junction bases left unmatched: 8. This CDR3 reads CAISERASGSISYNEQFF. The CDR3 coding sequence is TGTGCCATCAGTGAGCGGGCTAGCGGGAGTATTTCCTACAATGAGCAGTTCTTC.

The chain recombines TRBV6-6 with TRBJ1-6; D is possibly TRBD1 (5 bases). Germline V lookup: CDR1 MNHNY, CDR2 SVGAGI (reference sequence). This CDR3 contains 16 residues. Trimming took 0 bases from V and 7 from J, leaving 13 bases between them. The CDR3 region has the DNA TGTGCCAGCAGTTACTCGGGGGGTAGGGGAAATTCACCCCTCCACTTT. This encodes CASSYSGGRGNSPLHF.